Below, one TCR beta chain is given with its context. Its antigen is not known. CDR1 SEHNR and CDR2 FQNEAQ come from the germline V gene (reference sequence). The CDR3 contains 14 residues. The data were taken from a study of T cells expressing NK-cell markers. Study in general: Sorted CD3+CD56+NKG2C+, CD3+CD56+NKG2C- and CD3+CD56-NKG2C+ T cells provided the TCR beta repertoires.

Whole-study findings and limits: A handful of donors showed these clonotypes also leading the CD3+CD56-NKG2C+ fraction.

TCRdb reprocessed the 5' RACE reads, with one entry per CDR3 protein and no DNA. This specimen shows almost 450,000 distinct CDR3 sequences; the ten leading clones hold 7.3%. Sequenced sample: blood T cells: a sorted CD56 or NKG2C T cell subset, CD4+ or CD8+ T cells, or bulk PBMC T cells (not recorded which). V is TRBV7-9 and J is TRBJ2-7; the D call from TCRdb, TRBD2, cannot be confirmed without DNA. This sequence was found in a woman aged 18 to 75 in good health. Here the CDR3 reads CASSFRGTSSEQYF.